A selection of T cell receptor beta chains follows, all from one sample in a study of response to subunit inactivated influenza vaccine. One entry per CDR3 protein, called by TCRdb with MiXCR from the RT-PCR reads. The sample yields over 650,000 distinct CDR3 sequences, about 18% seen once. The source material was PBMCs from blood, sampled more than 4 days after vaccination. These receptors all come from a man between 50 and 59 years old who received an inactivated influenza vaccine. The CDR3 runs from the conserved cysteine through the conserved F or W. A D gene is named only where the DNA matches it firmly. Some rows have no size entry. The others give once, few or many, or a class for an expanded clone.

cdr3_aa cdr3_nt clone_size j_call d_call v_call
CASSVGAGYSTEQYF TGTGCCAGCAGTGTTGGGGCAGGATACTCTACGGAGCAGTACTTC few TRBJ2-7 NA TRBV2
CASSLRGSRNTEAFF TGTGCCAGCAGCTTGAGAGGGTCCAGGAACACTGAAGCTTTCTTT many TRBJ1-1 NA TRBV5-6
CATSRGEGTEAFF TGTGCCACCAGCAGAGGTGAGGGTACTGAAGCTTTCTTT few TRBJ1-1 NA TRBV15
CASSRRDRGDTQYF TGTGCCAGCAGCCGCCGGGACAGGGGAGATACGCAGTATTTT NA TRBJ2-3 TRBD1 TRBV6-1
CASSFGTGVQETQYF TGTGCCAGCAGCTTCGGGACAGGGGTTCAAGAGACCCAGTACTTC NA TRBJ2-5 TRBD1 TRBV7-6
CSAREDNTGELFF TGCAGTGCTAGGGAGGACAACACCGGGGAGCTGTTTTTT few TRBJ2-2 NA TRBV20-1
CACGLAGTHNEQFF TGTGCCTGCGGACTAGCGGGGACTCACAATGAGCAGTTCTTC NA TRBJ2-1 TRBD2 TRBV30
CASSLGGDFYNSPLHF TGCGCCAGCAGCTTGGGAGGGGACTTCTATAATTCACCCCTCCACTTT few TRBJ1-6 NA TRBV5-1
CASSDLAGAFYNEQFF TGCGCCAGCAGTGATCTAGCGGGGGCCTTCTACAATGAGCAGTTCTTC NA TRBJ2-1 TRBD2 TRBV10-2
CASSLGGLTYNEQFF TGTGCCAGCAGTTTGGGGGGGCTCACCTACAATGAGCAGTTCTTC few TRBJ2-1 NA TRBV28
CASSHRDGLYYEQYF TGTGCCAGCAGCCATCGGGACGGACTATACTACGAGCAGTACTTC few TRBJ2-7 NA TRBV11-1
CAFSLAQRGLAGNNEQFF TGTGCCTTCAGTTTAGCCCAAAGGGGACTAGCGGGCAACAATGAGCAGTTCTTC NA TRBJ2-1 TRBD2 TRBV12-3/TRBV12-4
CASSLETSGSMAKNIQYF TGTGCCAGCAGCTTGGAGACTAGCGGGAGCATGGCCAAAAACATTCAGTACTTC NA TRBJ2-4 TRBD2 TRBV5-4
CASSVLDRSSYEQYF TGTGCCAGCAGTGTCCTCGACAGGAGCTCCTACGAGCAGTACTTC NA TRBJ2-7 NA TRBV6-5
CASSLGRVLGEQYF TGTGCCAGCAGTTTAGGTCGGGTCCTAGGCGAGCAGTACTTC few TRBJ2-7 NA TRBV12-3/TRBV12-4
CSAMTGTRYEQYF TGCAGTGCAATGACAGGGACCCGCTACGAGCAGTACTTC NA TRBJ2-7 TRBD1 TRBV20-1
CASSQGQGIETQYF TGTGCCAGCAGCCAAGGACAGGGGATTGAGACCCAGTACTTC few TRBJ2-5 TRBD1 TRBV4-2
CASSFIAGGYEQYF TGTGCCAGCAGCTTTATTGCAGGGGGCTACGAGCAGTACTTC few TRBJ2-7 TRBD1 TRBV11-2
CSASSGTGGAGTEAFF TGCAGTGCCAGCTCCGGGACAGGGGGCGCGGGCACTGAAGCTTTCTTT NA TRBJ1-1 TRBD1 TRBV20-1
CSAKLSNVQPQHF TGCAGTGCTAAGTTGAGTAATGTTCAGCCCCAGCATTTT few TRBJ1-5 NA TRBV20-1
CASSLFRGNTQYF TGTGCCAGCAGCTTATTCCGGGGGAATACGCAGTATTTT NA TRBJ2-3 NA TRBV11-3
CASSNRDKSYEQYF TGTGCCAGCAGCAACCGGGACAAGTCCTACGAGCAGTACTTC few TRBJ2-7 NA TRBV3-1
CASSLDRLVELFF TGTGCCAGCAGTTTAGACAGGCTGGTGGAGCTGTTTTTT NA TRBJ2-2 NA TRBV12-3/TRBV12-4
CASSLAGQGAGGYTF TGCGCCAGCAGCTTGGCCGGACAGGGGGCAGGCGGCTACACCTTC few TRBJ1-2 TRBD1 TRBV5-1
CASSPGVKQFF TGTGCCAGCTCACCAGGGGTAAAGCAGTTCTTC few TRBJ2-1 NA TRBV18
CASSLWVNTDTQYF TGTGCCAGCAGTTTATGGGTAAACACAGATACGCAGTATTTT NA TRBJ2-3 NA TRBV27
CSAPERASSSYNEQFF TGCAGTGCCCCCGAGCGGGCCTCCAGCTCCTACAATGAGCAGTTCTTC NA TRBJ2-1 NA TRBV20-1
CASSFRTSSDNEQFF TGTGCCAGCAGCTTCCGGACTAGCTCTGACAATGAGCAGTTCTTC few TRBJ2-1 TRBD2 TRBV7-2
CASSLTGVEQFF TGTGCCAGCAGCTTGACCGGGGTTGAGCAGTTCTTC few TRBJ2-1 NA TRBV5-6
CASSQDSSRGFYEQYF TGCGCCAGCAGCCAAGATTCCAGCAGGGGCTTCTACGAGCAGTACTTC few TRBJ2-7 NA TRBV4-3
CATSRVTSVGDTQYF TGTGCCACCAGCAGAGTTACTAGCGTCGGGGATACGCAGTATTTT few TRBJ2-3 TRBD2 TRBV15